A single sample is the source of the 30 T cell receptor beta chains below, sequenced in a study of early T cells in non-severe SARS-CoV-2 infection. TCRdb reanalysed the 5' RACE reads using MiXCR and keeps one entry per CDR3 protein. Here the sample spans tens of thousands of distinct CDR3 sequences, roughly a tenth being singletons. Material for sequencing was whole blood. These receptors came from an adult who was a healthcare worker with PCR-confirmed SARS-CoV-2 infection or an uninfected control (not recorded which).

This clonotype was counted ten times or more. The V gene is TRBV20-1, the J gene TRBJ2-7, with 10 bases fitting TRBD2. The germline V gene encodes CDR1 DFQATT and CDR2 SNEGSKA (reference sequence). This CDR3 contains 14 residues. Trimming removed 4 bases from V and 5 bases from J; junction bases left unmatched: 8. CDR3 nucleotide sequence: TGCAGTGCTACTCTAGCGGGAGCTACTGACGAGCAGTACTTC. This encodes CSATLAGATDEQYF.

This clonotype appeared many times. The V call is TRBV7-2, the J call TRBJ2-7; 7 bases are a match to TRBD2. The germline V gene encodes CDR1 SGHTA and CDR2 FQGNSA. After removal of 5 bases from V and 0 bases from J, the junction contained 25 bases not matched to a gene. This CDR3 is 21 amino acids long. CDR3: CASSPRLGSSGVKRYSYEQYF. In nucleotides, the CDR3 is TGTGCCAGCAGCCCACGTTTGGGGTCTAGCGGAGTCAAGCGATACTCCTACGAGCAGTACTTC.

This clonotype is labeled medium-sized (0.01 to 0.1%). The chain links TRBV7-6 to TRBJ1-5, with TRBD1 matching over 9 bases. The CDR3 is made up of 15 amino acids. V shed 4 bases, J shed 5 bases, and the junction held 6 bases outside the gene matches. Germline values: CDR1 SGHVS, CDR2 FNYEAQ. CDR3 residues: CASSYGTGRDQPQHF. The CDR3, as DNA: TGTGCCAGCAGCTACGGGACAGGGAGGGATCAGCCCCAGCATTTT.

This clonotype was picked up a small number of times. This sequence joins TRBV7-8 and TRBJ2-7, with 11 bases that match TRBD1. From germline, CDR1 is SGHVS and CDR2 FQNEAQ. The CDR3 runs 14 residues. V shed 3 bases, J shed 6 bases, and the junction held 4 bases outside the gene matches. The CDR3 sequence: CASSLGQGVREQYF. The CDR3 DNA is TGTGCCAGCAGCTTGGGACAGGGGGTCCGCGAGCAGTACTTC.

This chain joins TRBV29-1 and TRBJ2-1; unclear D gene. V was cut by 7 bases and J by 0 bases, with 7 bases left in between. The CDR3 runs 12 residues. Germline CDR1 and CDR2: SQVTM and ANQGSEA. The CDR3 DNA is TGCAGCGCGTCTAGCTCCTACAATGAGCAGTTCTTC. Protein: CSASSSYNEQFF.

This clonotype occurred many times. The chain recombines TRBV5-1 with TRBJ1-1; D is possibly TRBD1 (5 bases). The CDR3 covers 15 residues. Trimming pared 3 bases from V and 3 bases from J, leaving 15 bases between. CDR1 and CDR2 from the germline V gene are SGHRS and YFSETQ. The CDR3 nucleotides read TGCGCCAGCAGCTACCAGACACCGGGGGACACTGAAGCTTTCTTT. Encoded protein: CASSYQTPGDTEAFF.

This clonotype was found many times. The V gene is TRBV7-2, the J gene TRBJ2-7; 9 nucleotides match TRBD1. J lost 7 bases, V lost 2 bases, and 9 bases had no gene match. The CDR3 loop spans 15 amino acids. CDR1 and CDR2 from the germline V gene are SGHTA and FQGNSA. CDR3 region: CASSLHGQGLGEQYF. CDR3 nucleotides: TGTGCCAGCAGCTTACATGGACAGGGGTTAGGAGAGCAGTACTTC.

This clonotype was recorded at least ten times. The chain employs TRBV7-2 and TRBJ2-7; TRBD1 agrees at 8 bases. The ends lost 5 bases at V and 6 bases at J; junction bases unmatched: 9. The CDR3 is 14 residues long. Germline values: CDR1 SGHTA, CDR2 FQGNSA. CDR3: CASSRVVDRVEQYF. CDR3 bases: TGTGCCAGCAGCAGGGTGGTGGACAGGGTCGAGCAGTACTTC.

The chain employs TRBV7-9 and TRBJ2-7, with a weak D call TRBD2 (6 bases). The CDR3 is made up of 14 amino acids. V was clipped by 4 bases and J by 3 bases, with 13 bases between them. Germline V gene data show CDR1 as SEHNR and CDR2 as FQNEAQ (reference sequence). The CDR3 bases are TGTGCCAGCAGCTCGACTAGTTTTCGCTACGAGCAGTACTTC. Residues: CASSSTSFRYEQYF.

This clonotype was detected only a few times. This rearrangement joins TRBV2 to TRBJ1-5, with D perhaps TRBD1 (6 bases). CDR3 length: 14 residues. Germline V lookup: CDR1 SNHLY, CDR2 FYNNEI. V lost 6 bases and J lost 2, with 11 bases in between. CDR3 coding DNA: TGTGCCAGCAGATTGACAGGTGGCAATCAGCCCCAGCATTTT. Amino acids: CASRLTGGNQPQHF.

This clonotype was observed a handful of times. This chain joins TRBV2 and TRBJ2-1; D might be TRBD1 (6 bases). This CDR3 region has 15 residues. V lost 5 bases, J lost 2 bases, and 13 bases lay in between. Per the germline V gene, CDR1 is SNHLY and CDR2 is FYNNEI. CDR3 region: CASSTPGTTYNEQFF. The CDR3 bases are TGTGCCAGCAGTACCCCGGGGACAACCTACAATGAGCAGTTCTTC.

This clonotype came up many times. The rearrangement links TRBV7-9 to TRBJ1-4; D is perhaps TRBD1 (6 bases). CDR1 and CDR2 (germline): SEHNR, FQNEAQ (reference sequence). Deletions cut 5 bases from V and 2 bases from J, with 12 bases between. The CDR3 is 15 amino acids. CDR3: CASSPPGATNEKLFF. As DNA, the CDR3 is TGTGCCAGCAGCCCTCCAGGGGCGACTAATGAAAAACTGTTTTTT. Combining the CDR3 with reference TRBV7-9 and TRBJ1-4 gives the whole variable domain DTGVSQNPRHKITKRGQNVTFRCDPISEHNRLYWYRQTLGQGPEFLTYFQNEAQLEKSRLLSDRFSAERPKGSFSTLEIQRTEQGDSAMYLCASSPPGATNEKLFFGSGTQLSVL.

The chain joins TRBV30 to TRBJ1-4, with D uncertain. The CDR3 runs 13 residues. Germline V lookup: CDR1 GTSNPN, CDR2 SVGIG (reference sequence). The V and J ends lost 3 bases and 2 bases respectively, with 7 bases between them. The DNA for the CDR3 is TGTGCCTGGAGATTGCGCACTAATGAAAAACTGTTTTTT. Amino acid sequence: CAWRLRTNEKLFF. The full variable domain, with the rest looked up from reference TRBV30 and TRBJ1-4, is SQTIHQWPATLVQPVGSPLSLECTVEGTSNPNLYWYRQAAGRGLQLLFYSVGIGQISSEVPQNLSASRPQDRQFILSSKKLLLSDSGFYLCAWRLRTNEKLFFGSGTQLSVL.

This clonotype has a count of ten or more. V is TRBV5-4 and J is TRBJ2-2, with 9 bases that match TRBD2. Germline trimming cut 3 bases from V and 3 bases from J; bases unmatched to any gene: 3. This CDR3 is built from 15 residues. In germline, CDR1 is SGHNT, CDR2 YYREEE (reference sequence). This CDR3 reads CASSSGTSHTGELFF. CDR3 sequence (DNA): TGTGCCAGCAGCTCCGGGACTAGCCACACCGGGGAGCTGTTTTTT.

This clonotype was recorded many times. The V and J genes are TRBV5-1 and TRBJ2-2, with TRBD1 matching 9 bases. The V and J ends lost 4 bases and 7 bases, in that order; junction bases with no gene match: 11. There are 16 residues in the CDR3. The germline V gene has CDR1 SGHRS and CDR2 YFSETQ. The CDR3 reads CASSPVGQGYGGELFF. The CDR3 DNA reads TGCGCCAGCAGCCCGGTGGGACAGGGATATGGCGGGGAGCTGTTTTTT.

In its sample, this clonotype was seen a few times. One end of the junction varies from germline; a read error may be responsible. The chain links TRBV3-1 to TRBJ2-1; 8 bases map to TRBD1. The CDR3 consists of 13 residues. Germline V CDR1 and CDR2: LGHDT, YNNKEL (reference sequence). The CDR3 DNA reads TGTGCCAGCAGCCAGAGTACAGGGGGGCCTCTTCTCTTC. Protein product: CASSQSTGGPLLF.

This clonotype turned up a few times. V and J are TRBV14 and TRBJ2-7; D gene uncertain. Germline values: CDR1 SGHDN, CDR2 FVKESK. The CDR3 length is 14 residues. Trimming shortened V by 5 bases and J by 0 bases, and 11 bases separated the two germline ends. The CDR3 spells CASSFAPTSYEQYF. The CDR3, as DNA: TGTGCCAGCAGCTTTGCACCTACCTCCTACGAGCAGTACTTC.

This clonotype came up a few times. The chain couples TRBV20-1 to TRBJ2-1, with a possible D match to TRBD2 (5 bases). The germline CDR1 and CDR2 sequences are DFQATT and SNEGSKA (reference sequence). This CDR3 has 15 amino acids. V was trimmed by 4 bases and J by 2 bases, leaving 15 bases between them. The DNA for the CDR3 is TGCAGTGCTATCCTCGGGATTGGGGCCTACAATGAGCAGTTCTTC. It specifies CSAILGIGAYNEQFF.

The chain recombines TRBV11-2 with TRBJ1-6; 8 positions match TRBD1. CDR3 size: 16 residues. V gave up 6 bases and J gave up 7 bases; unmatched junction bases: 11. Germline loops: CDR1 SGHAT, CDR2 FQNNGV. The CDR3 bases are TGTGCCAGCAGACCATCCGGAGGACAGGGAAATTCACCCCTCCACTTT. This codes for CASRPSGGQGNSPLHF.

Comment on this clonotype: Relative to the germline gene, one junction end is altered; a read error may explain this. The chain has TRBV29-1 and TRBJ2-3; 7 bases match TRBD2. Germline values: CDR1 SQVTM, CDR2 ANQGSEA. The CDR3 extends over 14 amino acids. CDR3 DNA sequence: TGCAGCGTTGCCGCGACTAGCCGCACGGATACGCAGTATTTT. Amino acid sequence: CSVAATSRTDTQYF.

The chain links TRBV29-1 to TRBJ2-1; D uncertain. This CDR3 spans 11 amino acids. In germline, CDR1 is SQVTM, CDR2 ANQGSEA. The ends were cut back, 0 bases at V and 9 bases at J, with 6 bases in the middle. DNA for the CDR3: TGCAGCGTTGAAGACACGGGTGAGCAGTTCTTC. Residues: CSVEDTGEQFF.

This clonotype was detected ten times or more. V is TRBV19 and J is TRBJ2-6; D possibly matches TRBD1 or TRBD2 (6 bases each). This CDR3 is 16 amino acids long. Trimming left V 9 bases short and J 0 bases short, with 15 bases between. Germline V gene lookup returns CDR1 LNHDA and CDR2 SQIVND (reference sequence). The CDR3 loop is CASAGHSSSGANVLTF. CDR3 sequence (DNA): TGTGCCAGCGCGGGACATTCGAGCTCTGGGGCCAACGTCCTGACTTTC. The full variable domain, with the rest looked up from reference TRBV19 and TRBJ2-6, is DGGITQSPKYLFRKEGQNVTLSCEQNLNHDAMYWYRQDPGQGLRLIYYSQIVNDFQKGDIAEGYSVSREKKESFPLTVTSAQKNPTAFYLCASAGHSSSGANVLTFGAGSRLTVL.

On this clonotype: Just one base apart from a much larger clone, this may be a read error. The chain joins TRBV5-4 to TRBJ1-2, with no clear D. The CDR3 extends over 15 amino acids. The germline CDR1 and CDR2 sequences are SGHNT and YYREEE (reference sequence). CDR3 loop: CVSSLEGLDISGYTF. The CDR3 coding sequence is TGTGTCAGCAGCTTGGAAGGTCTCGACATCTCGGGCTACACCTTC.

The gene calls are TRBV10-2 and TRBJ2-7; 7 positions match TRBD1. Germline CDR1 WSHSY, CDR2 SAAADI. This CDR3 contains 15 residues. The junction had 9 bases not matched to a gene; V was cut back by 3 bases and J by 4 bases. The CDR3 DNA sequence: TGCGCCAGCAGTGACGGTGCCAGGGGGTGGTACGAGCAGTACTTC. It codes for CASSDGARGWYEQYF.

The genes are TRBV6-2 or TRBV6-3 and TRBJ1-1; maybe TRBD1 (5 bases). CDR1 and CDR2 (germline): MNHEY, SVGEGT. This CDR3 has 14 amino acids. The ends were cut back, 7 bases at V and 8 bases at J, with 20 bases in the middle. Here the CDR3 reads CASTKLSWGTEAFF. CDR3 DNA: TGTGCCAGCACTAAATTATCGTGGGGGACGGAAGCTTTCTTT.

This clonotype was seen repeatedly, ten times or more. The CDR3 spells CASSLIRVSIQYF. CDR3 sequence (DNA): TGTGCCAGCAGCTTAATTCGCGTATCCATTCAGTACTTC. The V and J genes are TRBV11-2 and TRBJ2-4, with D uncertain. V was shortened by 2 bases and J by 9 bases, with 11 bases between the two germline ends. Germline CDR1 is SGHAT and CDR2 is FQNNGV. There are 13 residues in the CDR3.

This clonotype was seen only a few times. The chain couples TRBV18 to TRBJ1-1; D is possibly TRBD1 (6 bases). V lost 3 bases and J 7 bases, leaving 21 bases between the germline ends. CDR3 length equals 16 residues. Germline CDR1 is KGHSH and CDR2 is LQKENI. The CDR3 loop reads CASSPYTTTGLVEAFF. DNA for the CDR3: TGTGCCAGCTCACCCTACACAACCACAGGGTTGGTTGAAGCTTTCTTT.

The chain links TRBV5-4 to TRBJ2-3; D may be TRBD1 (7 bases). The germline CDR1 and CDR2 sequences are SGHNT and YYREEE (reference sequence). Trimming removed 2 bases at V and 0 bases at J, with 13 bases between. The CDR3 length is 16 residues. The CDR3 bases are TGTGCCAGCAGCTTAGGCAGGGGGGTTAGCACAGATACGCAGTATTTT. This gives the protein CASSLGRGVSTDTQYF.

This chain links TRBV11-2 with TRBJ2-5, with TRBD1 as a possible D gene (5 bases). In germline, CDR1 is SGHAT, CDR2 FQNNGV. Trimming pared 5 bases from V and 1 base from J, leaving 11 bases between. CDR3 length equals 14 residues. CDR3 DNA sequence: TGTGCCAGCAGCGTGACAGACCGCCAAGAGACCCAGTACTTC. Protein: CASSVTDRQETQYF.

This clonotype was observed a handful of times. The gene calls are TRBV6-6 and TRBJ2-7, with D perhaps TRBD2 (5 bases). V lost 6 bases to trimming and J lost 0 bases, with 9 bases between them. Per germline, CDR1 MNHNY and CDR2 SVGAGI (reference sequence). This CDR3 spans 13 amino acids. The CDR3 sequence is CASRGSHSYEQYF. The CDR3 DNA reads TGTGCCAGCAGGGGGAGCCACTCCTACGAGCAGTACTTC.